This TCR beta chain was found in a study of Graves' ophthalmopathy and Graves' hyperthyroidism. On this clonotype itself: Its antigen is unknown.

The CDR3 has 11 residues. Germline V lookup: CDR1 SGDLS, CDR2 YYNGEE. From RNA, the CDR3 regions of TCR beta chains were amplified and sequenced. The authors performed first-round RT-PCR with HTBI primers and then a second-round multiplex PCR. One entry per CDR3 protein, called by TCRdb with MiXCR from the multiplex PCR reads. The sample lists 45,000 to 60,000 distinct CDR3 sequences, approximately 50% occurring once. Notes on the study in general: Blood also held most thyroid clonotypes expanded above 0.001 frequency.

Researchers turned away patients with other autoimmune diseases, uncontrolled infections, pregnancy or lactation. What was sequenced was peripheral blood. V usage is TRBV9 and J usage is TRBJ2-7; 8 bases align to TRBD2. The clonotype was recovered from an adult woman with Graves' ophthalmopathy. CDR3 region: CGDGGVCEQYF. For the CDR3, the DNA is TGTGGGGACGGGGGGGTATGCGAGCAGTACTTC.